These T cell receptor beta chains were read from a single sample in a study of T cell changes during pregnancy in multiple sclerosis. Data came from immunoSEQ multiplex PCR; TCRdb stores just in-frame clones and leaves some out. The data contain almost 50,000 clones, approximately 92% of them singletons. This material consisted of peripheral blood, taken after pregnancy. Every receptor here comes from a female donor with multiple sclerosis, enrolled in a pregnancy study. CDR3s include the opening cysteine and the closing phenylalanine or tryptophan. Clone size appears in some rows only: once, few, many, or a class for an expanded clone.

clone size	V gene	J gene	CDR3 protein
-	TRBV7-2	TRBJ1-2	CASSTGIYGYTF
-	TRBV7-9	TRBJ1-6	CASSFGGTRRTNSPLHF
-	TRBV30	TRBJ1-1	CAWRQAPSLTEAFF
-	TRBV5-1	TRBJ2-7	CASSPRDISYEQYF
-	TRBV7-6	TRBJ1-1	CASSFARSMNTEAFF
-	TRBV5-4	TRBJ1-5	CASSLGGQGSNQPQHF
-	TRBV7-6	TRBJ2-7	CASSSPGTTYEQYF
-	TRBV5-4	TRBJ2-2	CASSLRDRGRRELFF
-	TRBV9	TRBJ2-5	CASSGGLGLQETQYF
-	TRBV27	TRBJ1-1	CASSFGTGNTEAFF
-	TRBV20-1	TRBJ1-2	CSRGQGKGYTF
-	TRBV7-2	TRBJ2-3	CASSSLRGDTQYF
-	TRBV11-3	TRBJ2-3	CASSFSGGPVDTQYF
-	TRBV5-1	TRBJ1-4	CASSLGGSTNEKLFF
-	TRBV7-3	TRBJ1-1	CASRKTGGPEAFF
once	TRBV9	TRBJ1-1	CASSSHRGSEAFF
-	TRBV5-1	TRBJ1-6	CASSWEMTGHSQHSPLHF
-	TRBV19	TRBJ1-2	CASSPGFLGYTF